These 29 T cell receptor beta chains originate from one sample sequenced in a study of T cell repertoires in urothelial bladder cancer. Using immunoSEQ multiplex PCR, the repertoire was profiled, and TCRdb retains in-frame clones only, with some absent. Of over 10,000 clones in the sample, 66% were seen once. The sequenced sample consisted of tumor-infiltrating cells from bladder cancer. These receptors originate from a human donor with urothelial carcinoma.

This clone occurred once. The chain couples TRBV20-1 to TRBJ2-7; D is undetermined. Germline assignment: CDR1 DFQATT and CDR2 SNEGSKA (reference sequence). The CDR3 runs 9 residues. The germline V and J ends were trimmed by 3 bases and 12 bases, with 9 bases remaining between them. DNA of the CDR3: TGCAGTGCTAGTTTGGAACCGTACTTC. It yields the protein CSASLEPYF.

DNA of the CDR3: TGTGCCAGCAGCTTACCACCCGATCGTAATTCACCCCTCCACTTT. Translation gives CASSLPPDRNSPLHF. The chain carries TRBV5-5 and TRBJ1-6; no definite D call. There are 15 residues in the CDR3. Germline loops: CDR1 SGHKS, CDR2 YYEKEE (reference sequence). The germline V and J ends were trimmed by 2 bases and 6 bases, with 12 bases remaining between them.

The rearrangement joins TRBV19 to TRBJ1-1; TRBD1 might be the D (5 bases). The CDR3 extends over 14 amino acids. V was trimmed by 5 bases and J by 4 bases, leaving 14 bases between them. The germline V gene has CDR1 LNHDA and CDR2 SQIVND (reference sequence). The CDR3 reads CASSPDWGGTEAFF. DNA of the CDR3: TGTGCCAGTAGTCCCGATTGGGGGGGCACTGAAGCTTTCTTT.

The CDR3 loop reads CAWSLGIKYGYTF. The CDR3, as DNA: TGTGCCTGGAGCCTGGGAATCAAGTATGGCTACACCTTC. The chain recombines TRBV30 with TRBJ1-2; no firm D call. CDR1 and CDR2 (germline): GTSNPN, SVGIG (reference sequence). The CDR3 is 13 amino acids. Trimming took 3 bases from V and 5 from J, leaving 13 bases between them.

This chain's CDR3 is CASSLAVDTQYF. CDR3 nucleotide sequence: TGTGCCAGCAGCTTGGCCGTCGATACGCAGTATTTT. This chain uses TRBV5-5 with TRBJ2-3; the D is unclear. From germline, CDR1 is SGHKS and CDR2 YYEKEE (reference sequence). This CDR3 is 12 amino acids long. Trimming took 0 bases from V and 6 from J, leaving 5 bases between them.

The V and J genes are TRBV7-9 and TRBJ2-1, with a possible D match to TRBD1 (6 bases). In germline, CDR1 is SEHNR, CDR2 FQNEAQ (reference sequence). V lost 6 bases to trimming and J lost 0 bases, with 18 bases between them. The CDR3 runs 17 residues. The CDR3, as DNA: TGTGCCAGCAGGGGGGCGTCCAGCAGGAGCTCCTACAATGAGCAGTTCTTC. Protein: CASRGASSRSSYNEQFF.

V gene TRBV9 combines with J gene TRBJ2-6; TRBD1 is a possible D gene (6 bases). The CDR3 runs to 15 residues. Germline V gives CDR1 SGDLS, CDR2 YYNGEE. The V end was cut by 0 bases, the J end by 10 bases, with 14 bases between. The chain's CDR3 is CASSVGTAPQNVLTF. CDR3 coding DNA: TGTGCCAGCAGCGTAGGGACAGCCCCGCAGAACGTCCTGACTTTC.

The chain links TRBV19 to TRBJ1-5, with no clear D. Germline-derived CDR1 and CDR2 are LNHDA and SQIVND (reference sequence). The CDR3 sequence is 12 residues long. Between the trimmed V and J ends, which lost 0 bases and 7 bases, there was a span of 4 bases. As DNA, the CDR3 is TGTGCCAGTAGTATAGAGGAGCAGCCCCAGCATTTT. Translated: CASSIEEQPQHF.

The chain joins TRBV10-1 to TRBJ2-7; TRBD1 agrees at 7 bases. V lost 3 bases to trimming and J lost 2 bases; unmatched junction nucleotides: 10. Germline V gives CDR1 WNHNN, CDR2 SYGVQD (reference sequence). This CDR3 contains 16 residues. In DNA form, the CDR3 reads TGCGCCAGCAGTGATTCCCCCCCCACAGGGGCCTACGAGCAGTACGTC. Amino acid sequence: CASSDSPPTGAYEQYV.

This sequence joins TRBV5-1 and TRBJ2-2, with 11 bases aligning to TRBD1. Trimming removed 3 bases from V and 2 bases from J; junction bases left unmatched: 3. Germline-derived CDR1 and CDR2 are SGHRS and YFSETQ. The CDR3 sequence is 16 residues long. This CDR3 reads CASSWGTGGNTGELFF. CDR3 in DNA: TGCGCCAGCAGCTGGGGGACAGGGGGTAACACCGGGGAGCTGTTTTTT.

The chain combines TRBV4-2 with TRBJ1-1; D uncertain. The V end lost 4 bases, the J end lost 3 bases, and 3 bases lay between the germline ends. The germline gives CDR1 LGHNA, CDR2 YNFKEQ. The CDR3 covers 11 residues. The CDR3 sequence is CASSLYTEAFF. The CDR3 DNA sequence: TGTGCCAGCAGCCTTTACACTGAAGCTTTCTTT.

In this sample, this clone turned up a few times. The genes are TRBV2 and TRBJ2-1; D remains ambiguous. Per the germline V gene, CDR1 is SNHLY and CDR2 is FYNNEI. This CDR3 region has 14 residues. Trimming stripped 5 bases from V and 7 bases from J, with 15 bases between. CDR3 sequence: CASSSDPPWNEQFF. The CDR3 bases are TGTGCCAGCAGTTCCGATCCTCCCTGGAATGAGCAGTTCTTC.

This chain uses TRBV20-1 with TRBJ2-3; D is uncertain. CDR3 length: 11 residues. Germline V CDR1 and CDR2: DFQATT, SNEGSKA (reference sequence). V was cut by 3 bases and J by 5 bases, with 6 bases left in between. CDR3: CSARTRDTQYF. DNA for the CDR3: TGCAGTGCTAGGACGAGAGATACGCAGTATTTT.

By sample share, this clone is medium-sized. V usage is TRBV7-2 and J usage is TRBJ1-4; D is unclear. Trimming stripped 2 bases from V and 6 bases from J, with 10 bases between. The CDR3 covers 14 residues. CDR1 and CDR2 (germline): SGHTA, FQGNSA. The DNA of the CDR3 is TGTGCCAGCAGCTTACGCGTCCTTGATGAAAAACTGTTTTTT. It codes for CASSLRVLDEKLFF.

The rearrangement links TRBV27 to TRBJ2-1, with TRBD2 matching 12 bases. Per germline, CDR1 MNHEY and CDR2 SMNVEV (reference sequence). This CDR3 spans 14 amino acids. Trimming took 9 bases from V and 5 from J; bases not matched to a gene: 5. The CDR3 DNA follows: TGTGCCAGTAGGGCTAGCGGGGGGGACAATGAGCAGTTCTTC. This encodes CASRASGGDNEQFF.

The chain has TRBV6-1 and TRBJ2-7; 7 positions match TRBD1. This CDR3 spans 14 amino acids. Germline CDR1 and CDR2: MNHNS and SASEGT. The ends lost 1 base at V and 5 bases at J; junction bases unmatched: 5. CDR3 bases: TGTGCCAGCAGTGAAGGACAGGGTGACGACGAGCAGTACTTC. Amino acids: CASSEGQGDDEQYF.

The chain is built from TRBV5-1 and TRBJ2-3, with 7 positions matching TRBD1. There are 16 residues in the CDR3. The germline gives CDR1 SGHRS, CDR2 YFSETQ. V lost 2 bases, J lost 2 bases, and 8 bases stayed unmatched. DNA for the CDR3: TGCGCCAGCAGCTTCGGTCCGGGACAGATCACAGATACGCAGTATTTT. This encodes CASSFGPGQITDTQYF. The full variable domain, its missing parts supplied by reference TRBV5-1 and TRBJ2-3, is KAGVTQTPRYLIKTRGQQVTLSCSPISGHRSVSWYQQTPGQGLQFLFEYFSETQRNKGNFPGRFSGRQFSNSRSEMNVSTLELGDSALYLCASSFGPGQITDTQYFGPGTRLTVL.

V and J are TRBV7-2 and TRBJ2-1; no clear D. The CDR3 runs 15 residues. The germline V gene has CDR1 SGHTA and CDR2 FQGNSA. Trimming took off 4 bases at V and 10 bases at J, with 20 bases between the two ends. This CDR3 reads CASSSSKERLIEQFF. CDR3 nucleotides: TGTGCCAGCAGCTCATCTAAAGAGCGACTTATCGAGCAGTTCTTC.

The chain couples TRBV7-2 to TRBJ2-1; the D gene could be TRBD1 or TRBD2 (5 bases each). Trimming removed 1 base at V and 12 bases at J, with 7 bases between. The CDR3 is 11 amino acids. The V gene's germline CDR1 is SGHTA and CDR2 FQGNSA. Here the CDR3 reads CASSLGGVQFF. The DNA for the CDR3 is TGTGCCAGCAGCTTAGGAGGGGTGCAGTTCTTC.

Of note for this clone: The sample carries other DNA sequences with the same CDR3. The chain links TRBV7-9 to TRBJ1-1, with TRBD1 as a possible D gene (5 bases). CDR3 size: 14 residues. The ends were cut back, 0 bases at V and 8 bases at J, with 13 bases in the middle. Per germline, CDR1 SEHNR and CDR2 FQNEAQ (reference sequence). CDR3 sequence reads: CASSLAGAAGEAFF. In nucleotides, the CDR3 is TGTGCCAGCAGCTTAGCCGGGGCGGCTGGGGAAGCTTTCTTT.

The chain employs TRBV4-1 and TRBJ2-3; TRBD2 might be the D (6 bases). This CDR3 is 14 amino acids long. V was pared by 4 bases and J by 4 bases, with 12 bases between. Germline CDR1 is MGHRA and CDR2 is YSYEKL. The DNA for the CDR3 is TGCGCCAGCAGCCTTGGGGGGAACTCAGATACGCAGTATTTT. Amino acids: CASSLGGNSDTQYF.

This clone has more than one count but fewer than ten. This chain joins TRBV30 and TRBJ1-2, with D unclear. CDR3 length: 13 amino acids. Germline values: CDR1 GTSNPN, CDR2 SVGIG (reference sequence). Trimming stripped 4 bases from V and 4 bases from J, with 13 bases between. The CDR3 region is CAWKPPVSYGYTF. Here the CDR3 DNA reads TGTGCCTGGAAACCCCCCGTTTCCTATGGCTACACCTTC.

The chain joins TRBV19 to TRBJ2-3; the match to TRBD2 covers 11 bases. Per germline, CDR1 LNHDA and CDR2 SQIVND (reference sequence). V lost 3 bases to trimming and J lost 6 bases; unmatched junction nucleotides: 2. This CDR3 comprises 14 residues. The DNA for the CDR3 is TGTGCCAGTAGTATTGCTAGCGGGAGGGATACGCAGTATTTT. It yields the protein CASSIASGRDTQYF. The full variable domain, in which reference TRBV19 and TRBJ2-3 provide the parts outside the CDR3, is DGGITQSPKYLFRKEGQNVTLSCEQNLNHDAMYWYRQDPGQGLRLIYYSQIVNDFQKGDIAEGYSVSREKKESFPLTVTSAQKNPTAFYLCASSIASGRDTQYFGPGTRLTVL.

The rearrangement links TRBV11-2 to TRBJ2-2, with TRBD2 matching 10 bases. V lost 2 bases, J lost 6 bases, and 6 bases stayed unmatched. The CDR3 extends over 16 amino acids. The germline V gene has CDR1 SGHAT and CDR2 FQNNGV. CDR3 sequence (DNA): TGTGCCAGCAGCTTATCTAGCGGGGGTCAGTCCGGGGAGCTGTTTTTT. Residues: CASSLSSGGQSGELFF.

J is TRBJ1-4 and V is TRBV5-1; 10 bases line up with TRBD1. V dropped 0 bases and J dropped 3; count of bases not matched to a gene: 2. CDR3 length: 16 amino acids. Germline V gives CDR1 SGHRS, CDR2 YFSETQ. The CDR3 is CASSLGQGASNEKLFF. The CDR3 region has the DNA TGCGCCAGCAGCTTGGGACAGGGGGCGTCTAATGAAAAACTGTTTTTT.

By sample share, this clone is medium-sized. The rearrangement uses TRBV18 and TRBJ2-5; weak D call: TRBD2 (5 bases). The germline gives CDR1 KGHSH, CDR2 LQKENI. CDR3 size: 14 residues. Between the trimmed V and J ends, which lost 0 bases and 5 bases, there was a span of 10 bases. The CDR3 loop is CASSPPSGGETQYF. The CDR3, as DNA: TGTGCCAGCTCACCACCTTCCGGCGGGGAGACCCAGTACTTC.

The chain couples TRBV7-2 to TRBJ2-3; D might be TRBD2 (6 bases). CDR1 is SGHTA, CDR2 FQGNSA, per germline. The V gene lost 4 bases and the J gene lost 5 bases, with 16 bases spanning the gap. The CDR3 runs to 15 residues. The CDR3 here is CASSYSVTRIDTQYF. In nucleotides, the CDR3 is TGTGCCAGCAGCTACTCAGTGACTAGAATAGATACGCAGTATTTT.

The chain's CDR3 is CASSIRGLGSEKLFF. The CDR3 DNA reads as TGTGCCAGCAGCATAAGGGGCCTAGGGAGTGAAAAACTGTTTTTT. The J gene is TRBJ1-4, the V gene TRBV21-1. TRBV21-1 is a documented pseudogene. The CDR3 consists of 15 residues.

This clone occurred a few times. The rearrangement uses TRBV7-9 and TRBJ2-3, with D unresolved. CDR3 length: 15 residues. Germline CDR1 reads SEHNR; CDR2 reads FQNEAQ (reference sequence). The V end lost 1 base, the J end lost 6 bases, and 14 bases lay between the germline ends. This CDR3 is CASSLGYWVEDTQYF. The CDR3 DNA follows: TGTGCCAGCAGCTTAGGTTACTGGGTGGAGGATACGCAGTATTTT.